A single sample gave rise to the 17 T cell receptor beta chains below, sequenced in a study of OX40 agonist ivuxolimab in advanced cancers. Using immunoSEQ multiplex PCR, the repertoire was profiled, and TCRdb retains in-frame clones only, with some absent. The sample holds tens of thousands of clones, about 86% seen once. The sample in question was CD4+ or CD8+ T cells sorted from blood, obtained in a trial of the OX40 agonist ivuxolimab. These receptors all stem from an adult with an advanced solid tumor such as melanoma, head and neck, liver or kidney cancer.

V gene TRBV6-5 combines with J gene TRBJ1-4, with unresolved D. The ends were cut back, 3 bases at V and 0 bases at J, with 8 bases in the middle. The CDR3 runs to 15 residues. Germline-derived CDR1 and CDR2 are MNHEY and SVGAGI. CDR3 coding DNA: TGTGCCAGCAGTTATCTAGGAACAACTAATGAAAAACTGTTTTTT. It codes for CASSYLGTTNEKLFF.

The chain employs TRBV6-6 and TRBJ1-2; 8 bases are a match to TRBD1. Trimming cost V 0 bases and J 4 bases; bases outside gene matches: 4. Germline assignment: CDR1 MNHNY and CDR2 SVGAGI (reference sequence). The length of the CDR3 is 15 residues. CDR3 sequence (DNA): TGTGCCAGCAGTTACTCAGCAGGGGGCAGCTATGGCTACACCTTC. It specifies CASSYSAGGSYGYTF.

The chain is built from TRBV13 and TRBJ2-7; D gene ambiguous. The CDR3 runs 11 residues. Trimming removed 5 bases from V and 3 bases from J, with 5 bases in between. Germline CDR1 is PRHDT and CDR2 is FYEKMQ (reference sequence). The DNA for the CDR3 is TGTGCCAGCAGCGCAAACTACGAGCAGTACTTC. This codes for CASSANYEQYF.

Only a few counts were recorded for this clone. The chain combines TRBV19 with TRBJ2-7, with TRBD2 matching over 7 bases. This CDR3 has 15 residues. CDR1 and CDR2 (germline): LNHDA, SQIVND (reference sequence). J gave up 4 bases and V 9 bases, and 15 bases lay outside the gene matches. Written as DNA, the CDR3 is TGTGCCAGCAGCAGCGGAGCGGGAATAATGTACGAGCAGTACTTC. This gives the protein CASSSGAGIMYEQYF. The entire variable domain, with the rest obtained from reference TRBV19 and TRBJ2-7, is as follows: DGGITQSPKYLFRKEGQNVTLSCEQNLNHDAMYWYRQDPGQGLRLIYYSQIVNDFQKGDIAEGYSVSREKKESFPLTVTSAQKNPTAFYLCASSSGAGIMYEQYFGPGTRLTVT.

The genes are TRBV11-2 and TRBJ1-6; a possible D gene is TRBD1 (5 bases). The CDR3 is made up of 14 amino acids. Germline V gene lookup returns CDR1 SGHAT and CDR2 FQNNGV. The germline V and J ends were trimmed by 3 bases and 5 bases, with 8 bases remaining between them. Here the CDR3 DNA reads TGTGCCAGCAGCTTTACCAGGGATAATTCACCCCTCCACTTT. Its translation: CASSFTRDNSPLHF.

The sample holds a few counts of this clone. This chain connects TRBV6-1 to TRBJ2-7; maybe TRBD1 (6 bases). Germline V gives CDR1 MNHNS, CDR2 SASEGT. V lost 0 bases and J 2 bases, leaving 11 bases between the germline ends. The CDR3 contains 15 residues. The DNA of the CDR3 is TGTGCCAGCAGTGAAGCGCTTACAGGGCCCTACGAGCAGTACTTC. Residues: CASSEALTGPYEQYF.

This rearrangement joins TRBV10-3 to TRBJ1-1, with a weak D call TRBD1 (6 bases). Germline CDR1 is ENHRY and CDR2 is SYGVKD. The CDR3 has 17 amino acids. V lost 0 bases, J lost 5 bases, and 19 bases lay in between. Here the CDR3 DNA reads TGTGCCATCAGTGAGTCTCAGACAGGAGGGGATTTAACTGAAGCTTTCTTT. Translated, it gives CAISESQTGGDLTEAFF.

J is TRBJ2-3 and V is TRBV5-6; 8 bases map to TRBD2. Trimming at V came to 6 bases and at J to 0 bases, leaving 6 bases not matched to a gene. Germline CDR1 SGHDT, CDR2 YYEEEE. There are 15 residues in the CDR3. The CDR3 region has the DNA TGTGCCAGCATCTCCGGACTAGCTAGCACAGATACGCAGTATTTT. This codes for CASISGLASTDTQYF. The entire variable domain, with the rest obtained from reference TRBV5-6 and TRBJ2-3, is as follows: DAGVTQSPTHLIKTRGQQVTLRCSPKSGHDTVSWYQQALGQGPQFIFQYYEEEERQRGNFPDRFSGHQFPNYSSELNVNALLLGDSALYLCASISGLASTDTQYFGPGTRLTVL.

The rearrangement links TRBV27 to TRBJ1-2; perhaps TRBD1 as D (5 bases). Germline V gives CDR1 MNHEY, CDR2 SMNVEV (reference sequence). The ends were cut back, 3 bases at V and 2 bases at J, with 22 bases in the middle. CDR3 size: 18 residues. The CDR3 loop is CASSFKGIGRGVNYGYTF. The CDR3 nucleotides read TGTGCCAGCAGTTTTAAGGGGATAGGCCGGGGGGTCAACTATGGCTACACCTTC.

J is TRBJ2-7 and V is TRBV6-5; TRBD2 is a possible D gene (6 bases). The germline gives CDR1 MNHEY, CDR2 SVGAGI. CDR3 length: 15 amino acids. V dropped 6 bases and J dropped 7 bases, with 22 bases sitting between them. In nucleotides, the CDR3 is TGTGCCAGCAGCCCCGGGGGACTCCCTCCAGGGGAGCAGTACTTC. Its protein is CASSPGGLPPGEQYF.

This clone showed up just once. For the CDR3, the DNA is TGTGCCAGCAGCTTAGGGACTAGTGGCGAGCAGTACTTC. It yields the protein CASSLGTSGEQYF. The V gene is TRBV7-9, the J gene TRBJ2-7, with 7 positions matching TRBD2. V was clipped by 1 base and J by 6 bases; unmatched bases: 3. This CDR3 is 13 amino acids long. The germline V gene has CDR1 SEHNR and CDR2 FQNEAQ (reference sequence).

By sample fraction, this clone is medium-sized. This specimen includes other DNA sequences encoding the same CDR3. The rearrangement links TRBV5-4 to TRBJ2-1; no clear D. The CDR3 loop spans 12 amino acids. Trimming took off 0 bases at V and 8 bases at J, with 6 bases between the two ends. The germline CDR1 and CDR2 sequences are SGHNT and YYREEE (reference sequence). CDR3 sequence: CASSLAWDEQFF. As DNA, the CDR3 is TGTGCCAGCAGCTTGGCGTGGGATGAGCAGTTCTTC. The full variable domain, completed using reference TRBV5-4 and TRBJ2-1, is ETGVTQSPTHLIKTRGQQVTLRCSSQSGHNTVSWYQQALGQGPQFIFQYYREEENGRGNFPPRFSGLQFPNYSSELNVNALELDDSALYLCASSLAWDEQFFGPGTRLTVL.

CDR3 protein: CATSRDHSQQGESDGYTF. As DNA, the CDR3 is TGTGCCACCAGCAGAGATCACTCCCAACAGGGGGAAAGCGATGGCTACACCTTC. This chain uses TRBV15 with TRBJ1-2, with 8 bases matching TRBD1. CDR3 length equals 18 residues. Unmatched junction bases numbered 15, after V lost 0 bases and J lost 6 bases. CDR1 and CDR2 from the germline V gene are LNHNV and YYDKDF (reference sequence).

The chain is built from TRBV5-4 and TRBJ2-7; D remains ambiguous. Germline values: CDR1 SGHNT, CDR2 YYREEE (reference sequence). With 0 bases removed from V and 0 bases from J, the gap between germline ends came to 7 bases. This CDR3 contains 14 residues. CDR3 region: CASSLDSSSYEQYF. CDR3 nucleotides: TGTGCCAGCAGCTTGGACAGTTCCTCCTACGAGCAGTACTTC.

The DNA for the CDR3 is TGTGCCAGCAGACCCACTAGCGGGGAAAAGACCCAGTACTTC. This translates into CASRPTSGEKTQYF. The rearrangement uses TRBV11-3 and TRBJ2-5; 10 nucleotides line up with TRBD2. V gave up 6 bases and J gave up 6 bases; unmatched junction bases: 7. Looked up from germline, CDR1 is SGHNT and CDR2 is YENEEA. The CDR3 extends over 14 amino acids.

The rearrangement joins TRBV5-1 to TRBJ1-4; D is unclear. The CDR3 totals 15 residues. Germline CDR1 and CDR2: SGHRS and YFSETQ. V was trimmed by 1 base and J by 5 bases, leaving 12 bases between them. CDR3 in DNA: TGCGCCAGCAGCTTGACGCCAGGACGAAATGAAAAACTGTTTTTT. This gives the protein CASSLTPGRNEKLFF.

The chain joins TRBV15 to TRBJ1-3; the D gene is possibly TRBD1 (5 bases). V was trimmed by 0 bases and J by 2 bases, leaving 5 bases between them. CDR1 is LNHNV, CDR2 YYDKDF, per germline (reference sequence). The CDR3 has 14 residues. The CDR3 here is CATSRDRAGNTIYF. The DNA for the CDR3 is TGTGCCACCAGCAGAGACAGGGCTGGAAACACCATATATTTT.